The clone carrying this T cell receptor (beta chain) showed up just a few times. The J segment lost 3 bases and the V segment lost 6 bases, leaving 7 bases of the junction unmatched. The CDR3 has 15 residues. Germline V gene sequence: CDR1 MRHNA, CDR2 SNTAGT. The sample originates from a study of beta chain features in type 1 diabetes. Of the isolated RNA, all was reverse transcribed, and so the sequenced material was expressed TCRB transcripts. TCRdb keeps only in-frame clones here, not all; method: immunoSEQ multiplex PCR. The table includes 200,000 to 300,000 clones, roughly an eighth detected once.

The sample comprised naive CD4+ T cells from blood. This clonotype was sampled from a woman aged 40 to 50 in good health. This chain uses TRBV6-4 with TRBJ2-1; 8 nucleotides align to TRBD1. CDR3 DNA: TGTGCCAGCAGCGTACAGGGGGATTACTACAATGAGCAGTTCTTC. It encodes CASSVQGDYYNEQFF.